This T cell receptor (beta chain) appears in the sequencing data of a study of blood T cell repertoires in COVID-19. The overall study: Researchers got acute and convalescent COVID-19 samples from the United States, Italy and Spain.

It was during active infection that Seattle patients were enrolled and then longitudinally followed. Original analysis: Reference gene primer amplification gave estimated nucleated cell counts. The method was immunoSEQ multiplex PCR; TCRdb's version includes in-frame clones alone and lacks a portion of them. The DNA gave D and trimming, while V, J and clone size come from that table. The top ten clones hold roughly 2% of a sample with 150,000 to 200,000 clones, over 85% of them seen once. V was clipped by 4 bases and J by 8 bases, with 17 bases between them. The CDR3 is 15 residues long. Germline CDR1 is MGHRA and CDR2 is YSYEKL.

The sample consisted of peripheral blood. The source of this sequence is a woman between 55 and 75 years old with COVID-19, enrolled during active disease. This sequence joins TRBV4-1 and TRBJ1-4; D is unresolved. CDR3 sequence: CASSPDGVGSEKLFF. CDR3 DNA: TGCGCCAGCAGCCCTGATGGGGTAGGGAGCGAAAAACTGTTTTTT.